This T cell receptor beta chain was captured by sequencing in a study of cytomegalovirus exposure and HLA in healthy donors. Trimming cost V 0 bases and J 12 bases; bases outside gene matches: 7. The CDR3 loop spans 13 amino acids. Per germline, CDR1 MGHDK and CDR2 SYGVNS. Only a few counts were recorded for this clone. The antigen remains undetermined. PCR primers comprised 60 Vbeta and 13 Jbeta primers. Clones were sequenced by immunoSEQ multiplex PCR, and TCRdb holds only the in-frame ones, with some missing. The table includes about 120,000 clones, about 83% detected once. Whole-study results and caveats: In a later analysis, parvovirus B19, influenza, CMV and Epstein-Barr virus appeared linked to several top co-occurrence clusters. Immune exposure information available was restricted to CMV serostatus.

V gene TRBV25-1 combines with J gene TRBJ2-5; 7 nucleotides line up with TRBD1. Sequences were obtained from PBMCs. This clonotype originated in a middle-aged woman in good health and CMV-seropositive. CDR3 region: CASSEYEGTAKYF. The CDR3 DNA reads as TGTGCCAGCAGTGAATACGAGGGGACAGCGAAGTACTTC.